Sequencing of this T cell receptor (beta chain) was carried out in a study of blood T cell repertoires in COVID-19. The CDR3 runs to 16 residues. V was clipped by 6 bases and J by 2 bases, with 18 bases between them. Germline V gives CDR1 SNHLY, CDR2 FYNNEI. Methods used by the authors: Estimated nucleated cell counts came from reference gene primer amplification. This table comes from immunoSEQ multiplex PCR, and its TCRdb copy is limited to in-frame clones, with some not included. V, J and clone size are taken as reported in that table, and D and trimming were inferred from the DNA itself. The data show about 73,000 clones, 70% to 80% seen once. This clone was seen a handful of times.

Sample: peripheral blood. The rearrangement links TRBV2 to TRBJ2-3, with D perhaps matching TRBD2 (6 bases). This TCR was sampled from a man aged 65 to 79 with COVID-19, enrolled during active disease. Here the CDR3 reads CASSEGRPLSTDTQYF. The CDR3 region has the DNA TGTGCCAGCAGCGAGGGGAGGCCTCTCTCCACAGATACGCAGTATTTT.